These T cell receptor beta chains were read from a single sample in a study of blood T cell repertoires in COVID-19. Sequencing was performed with immunoSEQ multiplex PCR; in TCRdb, only in-frame clones are kept and a portion is missing. The table shows about 110,000 clones, with around 85% occurring only once. Sequenced sample: peripheral blood. Every receptor here comes from a woman aged 60 to 75 with COVID-19, enrolled during active disease. Each CDR3 is given with its conserved first and last residue. Each record gives: clone size, D gene, V gene, J gene, CDR3 DNA, CDR3 protein. A D gene is named only where the DNA matches it firmly. Not all rows give a size; the values are once, few, many and, for expanded clones, a class.

abundance: -
d_gene: -
v_gene: TRBV7-8
j_gene: TRBJ1-1
CDR3nt: TGTGCCAGCAGCTTAAGGGGCCGTACTGAAGCTTTCTTT
CDR3aa: CASSLRGRTEAFF

abundance: once
d_gene: TRBD1
v_gene: TRBV9
j_gene: TRBJ1-2
CDR3nt: TGTGCCAGCAGCGTAGGGGACAGCGATGGCTACACCTTC
CDR3aa: CASSVGDSDGYTF

abundance: -
d_gene: -
v_gene: TRBV4-1
j_gene: TRBJ2-5
CDR3nt: TGCGCCAGCAGTCTACCTTTCGGGACCCAGTACTTC
CDR3aa: CASSLPFGTQYF

abundance: -
d_gene: -
v_gene: TRBV11-1
j_gene: TRBJ1-1
CDR3nt: TGTGCCAGCAGCTTAGATTCGGGGTATCGAGCTTTCTTT
CDR3aa: CASSLDSGYRAFF

abundance: -
d_gene: -
v_gene: TRBV11-3
j_gene: TRBJ2-1
CDR3nt: TGTGCCAGCAGCCCCCTTAGGAGCTCCTACAATGAGCAGTTCTTC
CDR3aa: CASSPLRSSYNEQFF

abundance: -
d_gene: -
v_gene: TRBV5-1
j_gene: TRBJ1-5
CDR3nt: TGCGCCAGCAGCCCTGAAGGACGGGGGAATCAGCCCCAGCATTTT
CDR3aa: CASSPEGRGNQPQHF

abundance: few
d_gene: -
v_gene: TRBV6-5
j_gene: TRBJ1-1
CDR3nt: TGTGCCAGCAGTTACGAGGGAGCCACTGAAGCTTTCTTT
CDR3aa: CASSYEGATEAFF

abundance: -
d_gene: -
v_gene: TRBV7-9
j_gene: TRBJ1-1
CDR3nt: TGTGCCAGCAGCTTAGGGCAGTTCGCTGAAGCTTTCTTT
CDR3aa: CASSLGQFAEAFF

abundance: -
d_gene: -
v_gene: TRBV5-1
j_gene: TRBJ2-6
CDR3nt: TGCGCCAGCAGCTTGGTCCTCTCTGGGGCCAACGTCCTGACTTTC
CDR3aa: CASSLVLSGANVLTF

abundance: -
d_gene: -
v_gene: TRBV28
j_gene: TRBJ1-6
CDR3nt: TGTGCCAGCAGCGAAGGGAGGTCTTCACCCCTCCACTTT
CDR3aa: CASSEGRSSPLHF

abundance: -
d_gene: TRBD2
v_gene: TRBV4-1
j_gene: TRBJ2-1
CDR3nt: TGCGCCAGCAGCCCCCTTAGCGGGGGGGCTTCCTACAATGAGCAGTTCTTC
CDR3aa: CASSPLSGGASYNEQFF

abundance: -
d_gene: -
v_gene: TRBV4-2
j_gene: TRBJ2-3
CDR3nt: TGTGCCAGCAGCCAGGAAACCGGGGGGCTAGGGCTTGCGCAGTATTTT
CDR3aa: CASSQETGGLGLAQYF

abundance: -
d_gene: -
v_gene: TRBV27
j_gene: TRBJ1-1
CDR3nt: TGTGCCAGCAGTCTCCGCTCGTTGGGGGCCCCCACTGAAGCTTTCTTT
CDR3aa: CASSLRSLGAPTEAFF

abundance: -
d_gene: TRBD1
v_gene: TRBV5-1
j_gene: TRBJ2-1
CDR3nt: TGCGCCAGCAGCTTGGGCGGACAGGGGTACAATGAGCAGTTCTTC
CDR3aa: CASSLGGQGYNEQFF

abundance: -
d_gene: TRBD2
v_gene: TRBV10-2
j_gene: TRBJ2-7
CDR3nt: TGCGCCAGCAGTCCAGCGGGGGGGTACTCCTACGAGCAGTACTTC
CDR3aa: CASSPAGGYSYEQYF

abundance: -
d_gene: -
v_gene: TRBV11-3
j_gene: TRBJ1-2
CDR3nt: TGTGCCAGCAGCCCGGCCCGGGTACCTATTAACTATGGCTACACCTTC
CDR3aa: CASSPARVPINYGYTF

abundance: -
d_gene: TRBD1
v_gene: TRBV27
j_gene: TRBJ2-2
CDR3nt: TGTGCCAGCAGCGAAACCAGGGGGCTGAGGAAGAACACCGGGGAGCTGTTTTTT
CDR3aa: CASSETRGLRKNTGELFF

abundance: -
d_gene: -
v_gene: TRBV6-6
j_gene: TRBJ2-7
CDR3nt: TGTGCCAGCAGTTTTGAAGGGGCACACGAGCAGTACTTC
CDR3aa: CASSFEGAHEQYF

abundance: -
d_gene: -
v_gene: TRBV7-9
j_gene: TRBJ1-1
CDR3nt: TGTGCCAGCAGCTCGCCCCTCCCCGCAGCTGAAGCTTTCTTT
CDR3aa: CASSSPLPAAEAFF

abundance: -
d_gene: -
v_gene: TRBV10-3
j_gene: TRBJ1-5
CDR3nt: TGTGCCATCAGTGACCGGGGGTTGGGTCAGCCCCAGCATTTT
CDR3aa: CAISDRGLGQPQHF

abundance: -
d_gene: TRBD1
v_gene: TRBV24-1
j_gene: TRBJ2-7
CDR3nt: TGTGCCACCAGTGATCCGGGACAGCACTACGAGCAGTACTTC
CDR3aa: CATSDPGQHYEQYF

abundance: -
d_gene: TRBD1
v_gene: TRBV3-1/TRBV3-2
j_gene: TRBJ1-1
CDR3nt: TGTGCCAGCACCCAGGATCAGGGACAGGGGGCCACTGAAGCTTTCTTT
CDR3aa: CASTQDQGQGATEAFF

abundance: -
d_gene: TRBD2
v_gene: TRBV4-3
j_gene: TRBJ2-2
CDR3nt: TGCGCCAGCAGCCAAGAAGGCGGGGGGGCCGACACCGGGGAGCTGTTTTTT
CDR3aa: CASSQEGGGADTGELFF

abundance: -
d_gene: -
v_gene: TRBV3-1/TRBV3-2
j_gene: TRBJ2-5
CDR3nt: TGTGCCAGCAGCCGCAGGGGAGAAGAGACCCAGTACTTC
CDR3aa: CASSRRGEETQYF

abundance: -
d_gene: TRBD1
v_gene: TRBV18
j_gene: TRBJ1-2
CDR3nt: TGTGCCAGCTCCCCCGACAGGGGCCCCAACTATGGCTACACCTTC
CDR3aa: CASSPDRGPNYGYTF

abundance: few
d_gene: -
v_gene: TRBV19
j_gene: TRBJ2-1
CDR3nt: TGTGCCAGTAGTATTTTAGGTACAGGGTTGATGTATGAGCAGTTCTTC
CDR3aa: CASSILGTGLMYEQFF

abundance: -
d_gene: -
v_gene: TRBV6-5
j_gene: TRBJ1-2
CDR3nt: TGTGCCAGCGGGGGGATGTTACCCTATGGCTACACCTTC
CDR3aa: CASGGMLPYGYTF

abundance: -
d_gene: TRBD1
v_gene: TRBV5-6
j_gene: TRBJ1-2
CDR3nt: TGTGCCAGCAGGCAGACAGGGGATTCCTATGGCTACACCTTC
CDR3aa: CASRQTGDSYGYTF

abundance: -
d_gene: TRBD2
v_gene: TRBV6-2/TRBV6-3
j_gene: TRBJ2-1
CDR3nt: TGTGCCAGCAGTTCCCTCAGACTAGCGGAGAACTACAATGAGCAGTTCTTC
CDR3aa: CASSSLRLAENYNEQFF

abundance: -
d_gene: TRBD1
v_gene: TRBV30
j_gene: TRBJ1-6
CDR3nt: TGTGCCTGGAGTGAACAGGGGAGATTTAATTCACCCCTCCACTTT
CDR3aa: CAWSEQGRFNSPLHF

abundance: -
d_gene: TRBD1
v_gene: TRBV6-5
j_gene: TRBJ1-1
CDR3nt: TGTGCCAGCCGACCCGGACAGGGAAACACTGAAGCTTTCTTT
CDR3aa: CASRPGQGNTEAFF

abundance: once
d_gene: -
v_gene: TRBV11-2
j_gene: TRBJ1-2
CDR3nt: TGTGCCAGCAGGCGACTCCAGGGAGGCAAAGGAAGTGGCTACACCTTC
CDR3aa: CASRRLQGGKGSGYTF

abundance: -
d_gene: TRBD1
v_gene: TRBV7-9
j_gene: TRBJ1-5
CDR3nt: TGTGCCAGCAGCTTCGAACAGGGGAGAGGTCAGCCCCAGCATTTT
CDR3aa: CASSFEQGRGQPQHF

abundance: -
d_gene: -
v_gene: TRBV2
j_gene: TRBJ1-1
CDR3nt: TGTGCCAGCAGTGAAAGGGGTCTCATGAACACTGAAGCTTTCTTT
CDR3aa: CASSERGLMNTEAFF

abundance: -
d_gene: TRBD2
v_gene: TRBV7-3
j_gene: TRBJ2-3
CDR3nt: TGTGCCAGCAGCAGAGCGGGGTACTTCACAGATACGCAGTATTTT
CDR3aa: CASSRAGYFTDTQYF

abundance: -
d_gene: -
v_gene: TRBV7-9
j_gene: TRBJ1-4
CDR3nt: TGTGCCAGCAGCTTAACAGCGGACGGTGAAAAACTGTTTTTT
CDR3aa: CASSLTADGEKLFF

abundance: -
d_gene: -
v_gene: TRBV30
j_gene: TRBJ1-5
CDR3nt: TGTGCCTGGGCGTGGACAATAGTCATTCCCAGCAATCAGCCCCAGCATTTT
CDR3aa: CAWAWTIVIPSNQPQHF

abundance: once
d_gene: -
v_gene: TRBV11-1
j_gene: TRBJ1-1
CDR3nt: TGTGCCAGCAGCTTGGCCCTTAACACTGAAGCTTTCTTT
CDR3aa: CASSLALNTEAFF

abundance: -
d_gene: TRBD1
v_gene: TRBV18
j_gene: TRBJ1-1
CDR3nt: TGTGCCAGCTCACGGGACAGGGGAAGCACTGAAGCTTTCTTT
CDR3aa: CASSRDRGSTEAFF

abundance: -
d_gene: TRBD1
v_gene: TRBV3-1/TRBV3-2
j_gene: TRBJ1-1
CDR3nt: TGTGCCAGCAGCCAAGGGGTCGGGACAGCTATCGGAAAGGGTGAAGCTTTCTTT
CDR3aa: CASSQGVGTAIGKGEAFF

abundance: -
d_gene: -
v_gene: TRBV6-2/TRBV6-3
j_gene: TRBJ1-2
CDR3nt: TGTGCCAGCAGTTACAATCGGGACATCGGTAACTATGGCTACACCTTC
CDR3aa: CASSYNRDIGNYGYTF

abundance: -
d_gene: -
v_gene: TRBV10-3
j_gene: TRBJ2-7
CDR3nt: TGTGCCGCCATCAACAGGGAAACCTACGAGCAGTACTTC
CDR3aa: CAAINRETYEQYF

abundance: -
d_gene: -
v_gene: TRBV7-8
j_gene: TRBJ2-7
CDR3nt: TGTGCCAGCCTCACCCCCCCGAGTTACGAGCAGTACTTC
CDR3aa: CASLTPPSYEQYF

abundance: -
d_gene: -
v_gene: TRBV27
j_gene: TRBJ2-3
CDR3nt: TGTGCCAGCAGTTTAAAGCCGGTAGATACGCAGTATTTT
CDR3aa: CASSLKPVDTQYF

abundance: -
d_gene: -
v_gene: TRBV29-1
j_gene: TRBJ1-1
CDR3nt: TGCAGCGTTGAAGCAGGGCTGAACACTGAAGCTTTCTTT
CDR3aa: CSVEAGLNTEAFF

abundance: few
d_gene: TRBD2
v_gene: TRBV14
j_gene: TRBJ2-3
CDR3nt: TGTGCCAGCAGCCCACTAGCGGGGGCCCCTGATACGCAGTATTTT
CDR3aa: CASSPLAGAPDTQYF

abundance: once
d_gene: TRBD1
v_gene: TRBV5-1
j_gene: TRBJ1-3
CDR3nt: TGCGCCAGCAGCTTGGGACAGGGCCCTGGAAACACCATATATTTT
CDR3aa: CASSLGQGPGNTIYF

abundance: few
d_gene: TRBD1
v_gene: TRBV27
j_gene: TRBJ1-1
CDR3nt: TGTGCCAGCAGTTTTCTCGGGACAGGGAACACTGAAGCTTTCTTT
CDR3aa: CASSFLGTGNTEAFF

abundance: -
d_gene: TRBD1
v_gene: TRBV7-6
j_gene: TRBJ2-1
CDR3nt: TGTGCCAGCAGCTTATTAGGGACAGACGCCGTCTTC
CDR3aa: CASSLLGTDAVF

abundance: -
d_gene: TRBD1
v_gene: TRBV19
j_gene: TRBJ1-1
CDR3nt: TGTGCCAGTAGTATGGATGGAGGGGGCTACACTGAAGCTTTCTTT
CDR3aa: CASSMDGGGYTEAFF

abundance: -
d_gene: TRBD1
v_gene: TRBV11-3
j_gene: TRBJ2-5
CDR3nt: TGTGCCAGCAGCTCCGGGACAGCGCAAGAGACCCAGTACTTC
CDR3aa: CASSSGTAQETQYF

abundance: -
d_gene: -
v_gene: TRBV19
j_gene: TRBJ1-1
CDR3nt: TGTGCCAGTAGTACCCCACAGAACACTGAAGCTTTCTTT
CDR3aa: CASSTPQNTEAFF

abundance: few
d_gene: -
v_gene: TRBV15
j_gene: TRBJ1-2
CDR3nt: TGTGCCACCAGCAGAGATATGGCAGGGTGGGATGGCTACACCTTC
CDR3aa: CATSRDMAGWDGYTF